This T cell receptor (beta chain) was identified during a study of blood T cell repertoires in COVID-19. The overall study: The samples span acute and convalescent COVID-19 from the United States, Italy and Spain.

CDR3 length: 14 amino acids. V was cut by 8 bases and J by 4 bases, with 17 bases left in between. CDR1 and CDR2 from the germline V gene are KGHSH and LQKENI. Assay: immunoSEQ multiplex PCR; the TCRdb copy retains only in-frame clones and omits some. The data show 95,000 to 130,000 clones, 90% seen once. The J gene is TRBJ1-2, the V gene TRBV18, with a weak D call TRBD1 (5 bases). The clonotype was recovered from a human donor with active COVID-19. The donor label of this sample is uncertain. The sequencing sample was made of peripheral blood. For the CDR3, the DNA is TGTGCCAGCACTGCGTCAGGGATCGGCTATGGCTACACCTTC. This gives the protein CASTASGIGYGYTF. The complete variable domain, with remaining parts taken from reference TRBV18 and TRBJ1-2, reads NAGVMQNPRHLVRRRGQEARLRCSPMKGHSHVYWYRQLPEEGLKFMVYLQKENIIDESGMPKERFSAEFPKEGPSILRIQQVVRGDSAAYFCASTASGIGYGYTFGSGTRLTVV.